The rows below give T cell receptor beta chains drawn from one sample of a study of response to subunit inactivated influenza vaccine. TCRdb reanalysed the RT-PCR reads using MiXCR and keeps one entry per CDR3 protein. The repertoire includes about 480,000 distinct CDR3 sequences, approximately 9.9% of them detected once, and less than 15% sits in the top ten. Source: PBMCs from blood, taken about 40 days after vaccination. The receptors originated from a man aged 45 to 65 who received an inactivated influenza vaccine. The CDR3 runs from the conserved cysteine through the conserved F or W. Fields, in order: CDR3 protein, CDR3 DNA, V gene, J gene, clone size, D gene. A D gene is named only where the DNA matches it firmly. Where a row states a size, it is once, few, many or the class of an expanded clone; other rows omit it.

CDR3 protein: CASSSQLAGYETQYF; CDR3 DNA: TGTGCCAGCAGTTCCCAACTAGCGGGCTATGAGACCCAGTACTTC; V gene: TRBV28; J gene: TRBJ2-5; clone size: -; D gene: TRBD2
CDR3 protein: CASSLRQGRRYEQYF; CDR3 DNA: TGTGCCAGCAGTTTAAGGCAGGGTAGACGCTACGAGCAGTACTTC; V gene: TRBV28; J gene: TRBJ2-7; clone size: -; D gene: -
CDR3 protein: CSARSHLYGYTF; CDR3 DNA: TGCAGTGCTAGGTCACATCTCTATGGCTACACCTTC; V gene: TRBV20-1; J gene: TRBJ1-2; clone size: -; D gene: -
CDR3 protein: CASRHHPAIDYEQYF; CDR3 DNA: TGTGCCAGCAGACACCACCCCGCCATCGACTACGAGCAGTACTTC; V gene: TRBV5-5; J gene: TRBJ2-7; clone size: -; D gene: -
CDR3 protein: CATSRVRTGEGDTQYF; CDR3 DNA: TGTGCCACCAGCAGAGTCCGGACAGGGGAGGGAGATACGCAGTATTTT; V gene: TRBV15; J gene: TRBJ2-3; clone size: few; D gene: TRBD1
CDR3 protein: CSVNRDTKNFF; CDR3 DNA: TGCAGCGTTAACCGGGACACGAAGAACTTCTTT; V gene: TRBV29-1; J gene: TRBJ1-1; clone size: -; D gene: -
CDR3 protein: CASSLMIIDQETQYF; CDR3 DNA: TGTGCCAGCTCACTTATGATTATTGATCAAGAGACCCAGTACTTC; V gene: TRBV18; J gene: TRBJ2-5; clone size: few; D gene: -
CDR3 protein: CASTRLAGRETQYF; CDR3 DNA: TGTGCCAGCACCCGCCTAGCGGGACGGGAGACCCAGTACTTC; V gene: TRBV7-2; J gene: TRBJ2-5; clone size: many; D gene: TRBD2
CDR3 protein: CASSRQGGSPLHF; CDR3 DNA: TGTGCCAGCAGCCGACAGGGTGGCTCACCCCTCCACTTT; V gene: TRBV3-1; J gene: TRBJ1-6; clone size: once; D gene: TRBD1
CDR3 protein: CASSQDFSHSYEQYF; CDR3 DNA: TGCGCCAGCAGCCAAGATTTTAGCCACTCCTACGAGCAGTACTTC; V gene: TRBV4-3; J gene: TRBJ2-7; clone size: many; D gene: -
CDR3 protein: CASSLGQADEQYF; CDR3 DNA: TGTGCCAGCAGCTTAGGGCAGGCCGACGAGCAGTACTTC; V gene: TRBV11-2; J gene: TRBJ2-7; clone size: -; D gene: -
CDR3 protein: CASSPDPGGQYF; CDR3 DNA: TGTGCCAGCAGTCCAGACCCTGGAGGGCAGTACTTC; V gene: TRBV12-3/TRBV12-4; J gene: TRBJ2-7; clone size: -; D gene: -
CDR3 protein: CAGKQGAENQVDYGYTF; CDR3 DNA: TGTGCCGGAAAACAGGGAGCGGAAAACCAAGTAGACTATGGCTACACCTTC; V gene: TRBV6-9; J gene: TRBJ1-2; clone size: -; D gene: -
CDR3 protein: CASSLSAGEAFF; CDR3 DNA: TGCGCCAGCAGCTTGTCGGCAGGTGAAGCTTTCTTT; V gene: TRBV5-1; J gene: TRBJ1-1; clone size: -; D gene: -
CDR3 protein: CASSPTLLDSEAFF; CDR3 DNA: TGTGCCAGCAGCCCCACTTTACTAGACAGTGAAGCTTTCTTT; V gene: TRBV7-2; J gene: TRBJ1-1; clone size: few; D gene: -
CDR3 protein: CASSLVPRPYNEQFF; CDR3 DNA: TGTGCCAGCAGCTTAGTCCCCAGGCCATACAATGAGCAGTTCTTC; V gene: TRBV7-8; J gene: TRBJ2-1; clone size: few; D gene: -
CDR3 protein: CASSLGWVGNQETQYF; CDR3 DNA: TGCGCCAGCAGCTTGGGCTGGGTGGGGAACCAAGAGACCCAGTACTTC; V gene: TRBV5-1; J gene: TRBJ2-5; clone size: many; D gene: -
CDR3 protein: CASSSHQSSYNEQFF; CDR3 DNA: TGCGCCAGCAGCTCCCATCAGAGCTCCTACAATGAGCAGTTCTTC; V gene: TRBV5-1; J gene: TRBJ2-1; clone size: many; D gene: -
CDR3 protein: CASSLTGGPKNEQFF; CDR3 DNA: TGTGCCAGCAGCTTAACGGGAGGGCCTAAGAATGAGCAGTTCTTC; V gene: TRBV5-4; J gene: TRBJ2-1; clone size: few; D gene: TRBD2
CDR3 protein: CASSFASLRGEQYF; CDR3 DNA: TGCGCCAGCAGCTTTGCATCGCTGAGGGGCGAGCAGTACTTC; V gene: TRBV5-1; J gene: TRBJ2-7; clone size: many; D gene: -
CDR3 protein: CASSSQGLAGTDTQYF; CDR3 DNA: TGCGCCAGCAGCTCCCAGGGACTAGCGGGGACAGATACGCAGTATTTT; V gene: TRBV5-1; J gene: TRBJ2-3; clone size: -; D gene: TRBD2
CDR3 protein: CASSSGQGPVYGYTF; CDR3 DNA: TGTGCCAGCAGCTCGGGACAGGGGCCAGTCTATGGCTACACCTTC; V gene: TRBV7-2; J gene: TRBJ1-2; clone size: few; D gene: TRBD1
CDR3 protein: CASSLSDTGELFF; CDR3 DNA: TGTGCCAGCAGTTTATCGGATACCGGGGAGCTGTTTTTT; V gene: TRBV12-3/TRBV12-4; J gene: TRBJ2-2; clone size: many; D gene: -
CDR3 protein: CASSLVVRSTDTQYF; CDR3 DNA: TGTGCCAGCAGCTTAGTTGTCCGGAGCACAGATACGCAGTATTTT; V gene: TRBV11-2; J gene: TRBJ2-3; clone size: few; D gene: -
CDR3 protein: CASSLSPRGRKNEQYF; CDR3 DNA: TGCGCCAGCAGCTTGAGTCCCAGGGGGCGAAAAAACGAGCAGTACTTC; V gene: TRBV5-1; J gene: TRBJ2-7; clone size: -; D gene: TRBD1
CDR3 protein: CASSRIPNEQFF; CDR3 DNA: TGTGCCAGCAGCCGTATACCCAATGAGCAGTTCTTC; V gene: TRBV7-9; J gene: TRBJ2-1; clone size: few; D gene: -
CDR3 protein: CASSLDLAGGREQYF; CDR3 DNA: TGTGCCAGCAGCTTAGATCTAGCGGGGGGGCGCGAGCAGTACTTC; V gene: TRBV7-8; J gene: TRBJ2-7; clone size: many; D gene: TRBD2
CDR3 protein: CASSEWQGSNYGYTF; CDR3 DNA: TGTGCCAGCAGTGAATGGCAGGGGTCTAACTATGGCTACACCTTC; V gene: TRBV25-1; J gene: TRBJ1-2; clone size: few; D gene: -
CDR3 protein: CASKGGVWVTDTQYF; CDR3 DNA: TGTGCCAGCAAAGGGGGAGTTTGGGTCACAGATACGCAGTATTTT; V gene: TRBV27; J gene: TRBJ2-3; clone size: -; D gene: -
CDR3 protein: CASSWTGEGQPQHF; CDR3 DNA: TGTGCCAGTAGTTGGACAGGGGAAGGGCAGCCCCAGCATTTT; V gene: TRBV19; J gene: TRBJ1-5; clone size: few; D gene: TRBD1
CDR3 protein: CASSQDPTARYEQYF; CDR3 DNA: TGTGCCAGCAGCCAAGATCCGACAGCCCGGTACGAGCAGTACTTC; V gene: TRBV3-1; J gene: TRBJ2-7; clone size: -; D gene: -
CDR3 protein: CASSEMGQGANEQFF; CDR3 DNA: TGTGCCAGCAGTGAAATGGGACAGGGGGCCAATGAGCAGTTCTTC; V gene: TRBV6-1; J gene: TRBJ2-1; clone size: few; D gene: TRBD1
CDR3 protein: CAIARGVEGSTEAFF; CDR3 DNA: TGTGCCATCGCCCGTGGGGTTGAGGGATCCACTGAAGCTTTCTTT; V gene: TRBV10-3; J gene: TRBJ1-1; clone size: few; D gene: -
CDR3 protein: CASTESGFSYEQYF; CDR3 DNA: TGTGCCAGCACAGAGAGCGGTTTCTCCTACGAGCAGTACTTC; V gene: TRBV7-2; J gene: TRBJ2-7; clone size: -; D gene: -
CDR3 protein: CAISELLWAPGADTQYF; CDR3 DNA: TGTGCCATCAGTGAGCTACTATGGGCCCCTGGAGCAGATACGCAGTATTTT; V gene: TRBV10-3; J gene: TRBJ2-3; clone size: few; D gene: -
CDR3 protein: CASSQDGTGVSGNTIYF; CDR3 DNA: TGTGCCAGCAGCCAGGATGGGACAGGAGTCTCTGGAAACACCATATATTTT; V gene: TRBV4-2; J gene: TRBJ1-3; clone size: few; D gene: TRBD1
CDR3 protein: CASSLLGWSTGELFF; CDR3 DNA: TGTGCCAGCAGCCTCCTTGGTTGGAGCACCGGGGAGCTGTTTTTT; V gene: TRBV3-1; J gene: TRBJ2-2; clone size: once; D gene: -
CDR3 protein: CASSPGTSGEQFF; CDR3 DNA: TGCGCCAGCAGCCCGGGGACTAGCGGTGAGCAGTTCTTC; V gene: TRBV5-1; J gene: TRBJ2-1; clone size: many; D gene: TRBD2
CDR3 protein: CASSPSLGQPYNEQFF; CDR3 DNA: TGTGCCAGCAGCCCCTCTTTGGGACAGCCTTACAATGAGCAGTTCTTC; V gene: TRBV4-2; J gene: TRBJ2-1; clone size: few; D gene: TRBD1
CDR3 protein: CASRLSGSYNEQFF; CDR3 DNA: TGTGCCAGCAGACTCAGCGGCTCCTACAATGAGCAGTTCTTC; V gene: TRBV2; J gene: TRBJ2-1; clone size: few; D gene: -
CDR3 protein: CASSQDQETDSSYEQYF; CDR3 DNA: TGCGCCAGCAGCCAAGATCAGGAGACCGATAGCTCCTACGAGCAGTACTTC; V gene: TRBV4-3; J gene: TRBJ2-7; clone size: many; D gene: -
CDR3 protein: CASRDQTGWYEQYF; CDR3 DNA: TGTGCCAGCAGGGACCAGACAGGGTGGTACGAGCAGTACTTC; V gene: TRBV28; J gene: TRBJ2-7; clone size: many; D gene: TRBD1
CDR3 protein: CASSGQGYYGYTF; CDR3 DNA: TGTGCCAGCAGCGGGCAGGGGTACTATGGCTACACCTTC; V gene: TRBV7-8; J gene: TRBJ1-2; clone size: few; D gene: -
CDR3 protein: CASSQDGHLNTEAFF; CDR3 DNA: TGCGCCAGCAGCCAAGACGGACACTTGAACACTGAAGCTTTCTTT; V gene: TRBV4-3; J gene: TRBJ1-1; clone size: -; D gene: -
CDR3 protein: CSVSGGTGTSGDSYEQYF; CDR3 DNA: TGCAGCGTTTCAGGAGGAACAGGGACTAGCGGAGATTCCTACGAGCAGTACTTC; V gene: TRBV29-1; J gene: TRBJ2-7; clone size: many; D gene: TRBD2
CDR3 protein: CASSALAGGPDEQIF; CDR3 DNA: TGTGCCAGCAGCGCCCTAGCGGGGGGGCCTGATGAGCAGATCTTC; V gene: TRBV7-6; J gene: TRBJ2-1; clone size: once; D gene: TRBD2
CDR3 protein: CASSYAELDTQYF; CDR3 DNA: TGTGCCAGCAGTTATGCGGAGTTGGATACGCAGTATTTT; V gene: TRBV12-3/TRBV12-4; J gene: TRBJ2-3; clone size: many; D gene: -
CDR3 protein: CASTSRPYEQYF; CDR3 DNA: TGTGCCAGCACTTCACGACCGTACGAGCAGTACTTC; V gene: TRBV6-6; J gene: TRBJ2-7; clone size: few; D gene: -
CDR3 protein: CASSLDPSGGQFF; CDR3 DNA: TGTGCCAGCAGCTTAGATCCGAGTGGGGGTCAGTTCTTC; V gene: TRBV11-2; J gene: TRBJ2-1; clone size: -; D gene: -